This TCR beta chain stems from a study of PD-L1 blockade in urothelial cancer. Produced via immunoSEQ multiplex PCR; TCRdb's table is partial and in-frame only. The table has 95,000 to 130,000 clones, around 89% seen once. The time point is: peripheral blood 6 weeks after treatment start. CDR3 length: 16 residues. Germline V CDR1 and CDR2: MNHNS, SASEGT. The V end lost 0 bases, the J end lost 0 bases, and 9 bases lay between the germline ends. This clone was detected only once. The sequences come from PBMCs, collected around atezolizumab (anti-PD-L1) treatment. This chain joins TRBV6-1 and TRBJ1-5; D gene ambiguous. The receptor was isolated from a man in his sixties with urothelial cancer. The CDR3 spells CASSEAHVYSNQPQHF. CDR3 DNA sequence: TGTGCCAGCAGTGAAGCGCATGTCTATAGCAATCAGCCCCAGCATTTT.